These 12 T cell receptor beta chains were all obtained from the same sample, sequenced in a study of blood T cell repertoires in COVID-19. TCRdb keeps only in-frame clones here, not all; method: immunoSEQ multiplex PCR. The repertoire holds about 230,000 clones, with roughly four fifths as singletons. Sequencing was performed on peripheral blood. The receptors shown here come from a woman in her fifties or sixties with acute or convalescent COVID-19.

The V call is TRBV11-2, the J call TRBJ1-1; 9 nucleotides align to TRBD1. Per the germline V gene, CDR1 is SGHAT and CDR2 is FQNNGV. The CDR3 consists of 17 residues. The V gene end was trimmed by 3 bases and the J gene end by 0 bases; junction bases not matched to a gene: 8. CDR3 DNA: TGTGCCAGCAGCTTCCGGGGACAGGGATTTATGAACACTGAAGCTTTCTTT. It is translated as CASSFRGQGFMNTEAFF.

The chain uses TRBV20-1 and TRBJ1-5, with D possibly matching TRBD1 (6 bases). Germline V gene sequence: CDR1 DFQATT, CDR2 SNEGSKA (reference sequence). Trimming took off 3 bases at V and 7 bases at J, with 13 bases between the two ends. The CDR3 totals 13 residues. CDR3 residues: CSASLSGAQPQHF. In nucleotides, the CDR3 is TGCAGTGCTAGTTTATCAGGGGCCCAGCCCCAGCATTTT.

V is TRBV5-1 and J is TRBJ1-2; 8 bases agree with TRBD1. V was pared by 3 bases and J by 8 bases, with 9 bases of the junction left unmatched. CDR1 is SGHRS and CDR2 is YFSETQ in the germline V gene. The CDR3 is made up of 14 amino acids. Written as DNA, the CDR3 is TGCGCCAGCAGCTCACCTCAGGGGGCGCAGGGCTACACCTTC. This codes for CASSSPQGAQGYTF. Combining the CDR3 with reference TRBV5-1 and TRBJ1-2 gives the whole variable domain KAGVTQTPRYLIKTRGQQVTLSCSPISGHRSVSWYQQTPGQGLQFLFEYFSETQRNKGNFPGRFSGRQFSNSRSEMNVSTLELGDSALYLCASSSPQGAQGYTFGSGTRLTVV.

The CDR3 nucleotides are TGTGCCAGCAGACCCCCGGGACTAGGTTTACAGACCCAGTACTTC. Encoded protein: CASRPPGLGLQTQYF. This chain joins TRBV6-5 and TRBJ2-5, with 8 bases matching TRBD2. The CDR3 extends over 15 amino acids. Germline-derived CDR1 and CDR2 are MNHEY and SVGAGI. V lost 6 bases and J lost 6; bases outside the gene matches: 12.

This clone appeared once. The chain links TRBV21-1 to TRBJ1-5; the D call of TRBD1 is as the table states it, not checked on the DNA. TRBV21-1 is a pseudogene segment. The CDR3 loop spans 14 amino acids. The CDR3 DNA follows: TGTGCCAGCAGCTCAGAATATAGCAATCAGCCCCAGCATTTT. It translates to CASSSEYSNQPQHF.

The CDR3 loop reads CASKGGPEDKELFF. The CDR3 DNA is TGTGCCAGTAAAGGGGGTCCGGAGGATAAGGAGCTGTTTTTT. The rearrangement joins TRBV19 to TRBJ1-4; TRBD1 is a possible D gene (6 bases). Matching the DNA end better, TRBJ2-2 makes the J call doubtful. Germline V lookup: CDR1 LNHDA, CDR2 SQIVND (reference sequence). The CDR3 covers 14 residues.

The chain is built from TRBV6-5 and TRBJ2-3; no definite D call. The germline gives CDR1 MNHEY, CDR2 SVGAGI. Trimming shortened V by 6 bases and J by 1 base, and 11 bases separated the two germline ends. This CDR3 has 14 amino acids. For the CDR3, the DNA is TGTGCCAGCAGCCCCTTTGCGGGCACAGATACGCAGTATTTT. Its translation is CASSPFAGTDTQYF.

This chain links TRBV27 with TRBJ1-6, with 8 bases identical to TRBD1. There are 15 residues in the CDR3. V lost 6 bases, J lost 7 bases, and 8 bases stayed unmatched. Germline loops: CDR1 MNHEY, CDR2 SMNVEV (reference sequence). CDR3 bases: TGTGCCAGCAGGACAGGGGAGCTGGGGAATTCACCCCTCCACTTT. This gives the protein CASRTGELGNSPLHF.

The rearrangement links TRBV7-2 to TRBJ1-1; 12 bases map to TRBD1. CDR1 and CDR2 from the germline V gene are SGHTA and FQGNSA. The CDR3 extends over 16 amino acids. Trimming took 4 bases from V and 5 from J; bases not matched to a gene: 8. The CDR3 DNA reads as TGTGCCAGCAGCTCGGGACAGGGGGCGAGGAATACTGAAGCTTTCTTT. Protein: CASSSGQGARNTEAFF.

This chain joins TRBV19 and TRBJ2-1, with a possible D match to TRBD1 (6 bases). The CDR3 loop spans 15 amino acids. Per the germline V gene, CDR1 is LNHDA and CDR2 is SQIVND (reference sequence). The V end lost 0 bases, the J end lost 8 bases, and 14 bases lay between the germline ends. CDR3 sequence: CASSIDRRGWDEQFF. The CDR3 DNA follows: TGTGCCAGTAGTATAGATCGCAGGGGATGGGATGAGCAGTTCTTC.

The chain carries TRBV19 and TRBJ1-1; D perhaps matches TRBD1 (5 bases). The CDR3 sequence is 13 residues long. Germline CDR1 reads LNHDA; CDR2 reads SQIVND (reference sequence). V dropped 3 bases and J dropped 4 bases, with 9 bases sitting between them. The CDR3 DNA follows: TGTGCCAGTAGTATTCAGGGCAGCACTGAAGCTTTCTTT. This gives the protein CASSIQGSTEAFF.

CDR3 protein: CASSRQDGSYNEQFF. The CDR3 nucleotides are TGTGCCAGCAGCCGACAGGACGGCTCCTACAATGAGCAGTTCTTC. The rearrangement links TRBV5-4 to TRBJ2-1; possible D gene TRBD1, 6 bases. The CDR3 runs to 15 residues. Per germline, CDR1 SGHNT and CDR2 YYREEE (reference sequence). Trimming left V 4 bases short and J 0 bases short, with 11 bases between.